These T cell receptor delta chains were read from a single sample in a study of gamma-delta chains in newborns, infants, children. TCRdb reanalysed the reads via CATT. The sample carries some 11,000 delta-chain clones, 3.5% recorded once. The sequenced sample was blood. The receptors here all came from a child who was a newborn, infant or young child, either healthy, febrile or measles-vaccinated (not recorded which). Each CDR3 is given with its conserved first and last residue. The D gene is left open where the match is weak. Some rows have no size entry. The others give once, few or many, or a class for an expanded clone.

CDR3	DNA	size	V	D	J	length
CALGVFPSYVKSQGRSSWDTRQMFF	TGTGCTCTTGGGGTCTTCCCTTCCTACGTAAAATCTCAGGGCCGAAGCTCCTGGGACACCCGACAGATGTTTTTC	few	TRDV1	TRDD2	TRDJ3	25
CAASLLPIRGGGPDTYTDKLIF	TGTGCAGCAAGCTTGCTTCCTATCCGTGGTGGGGGACCCGATACTTACACCGATAAACTCATCTTT	.	TRAV29/DV5	.	TRDJ1	22
CACDAISSRSDKLIF	TGTGCCTGTGACGCCATTTCCTCAAGGTCCGATAAACTCATCTTT	medium-sized	TRDV2	.	TRDJ1	15
CAASAPRWARGADKLIF	TGTGCAGCAAGCGCGCCCCGGTGGGCCCGGGGGGCCGATAAACTCATCTTT	.	TRAV29/DV5	.	TRDJ1	17
CALGEDRVSFYTDKLIF	TGTGCTCTTGGGGAGGATAGGGTGAGTTTTTACACCGATAAACTCATCTTT	.	TRDV1	.	TRDJ1	17
CALGLRFSAIPGITDKLIF	TGTGCTCTTGGTCTACGTTTCTCTGCCATACCCGGTATCACCGATAAACTCATCTTT	few	TRDV1	.	TRDJ1	19
CAFSVYMRGILYTDKLIF	TGCGCCTTTTCGGTTTATATGAGGGGGATACTATACACCGATAAACTCATCTTT	few	TRDV3	TRDD3	TRDJ1	18
CACDTLLLRPSGGYADTDKLIF	TGTGCCTGTGACACTCTCCTCCTACGACCATCTGGGGGATACGCGGACACCGATAAACTCATCTTT	medium-sized	TRDV2	TRDD3	TRDJ1	22
CACDTGGSWDTRQMFF	TGTGCCTGTGACACCGGGGGCTCCTGGGACACTCGACAGATGTTTTTC	few	TRDV2	.	TRDJ3	16
CAARGLPARRRPTGGIGYTDKLIF	TGTGCAGCAAGGGGCCTTCCCGCCAGGCGCCGGCCTACTGGGGGAATAGGGTACACCGATAAACTCATCTTT	few	TRAV29/DV5	TRDD3	TRDJ1	24
CALGELRAPDKLIF	TGCGCTCTTGGGGAACTTAGGGCTCCTGATAAACTCATCTTT	few	TRDV1	.	TRDJ1	14
CALGGPFPTPILVGLIF	TGTGCTCTTGGGGGGCCGTTTCCTACTCCGATACTGGTAGGGCTCATCTTT	.	TRDV1	TRDD2	TRDJ1	17
CACDTVDWTGGHNTDKLIF	TGTGCCTGTGACACCGTGGACTGGACTGGTGGCCATAACACCGATAAACTCATCTTT	few	TRDV2	.	TRDJ1	19
CALGNPLDWGYATTDKLIF	TGTGCTCTTGGCAACCCTCTTGATTGGGGATACGCAACCACCGATAAACTCATCTTT	.	TRDV1	TRDD3	TRDJ1	19
CACDGLGANTDKLIF	TGTGCCTGTGACGGACTGGGGGCCAACACCGATAAACTCATCTTT	medium-sized	TRDV2	TRDD3	TRDJ1	15
CACDTVLGNTPSSWDTRQMFF	TGTGCCTGTGACACCGTACTGGGGAATACGCCGAGCTCCTGGGACACCCGACAGATGTTTTTC	.	TRDV2	TRDD3	TRDJ3	21
CALGELVPMRKPSPLRLIF	TGTGCTCTTGGGGAACTAGTTCCCATGCGGAAGCCTTCCCCCTTAAGACTCATCTTT	few	TRDV1	.	TRDJ1	19
CALGELHLPTIRGIPNTDKLIF	TGTGCTCTTGGGGAACTCCACCTCCCAACCATACGGGGGATACCGAACACCGATAAACTCATCTTT	.	TRDV1	TRDD3	TRDJ1	22
CACDTLTGGTPADKLIF	TGTGCCTGTGACACCCTTACTGGGGGCACCCCTGCCGATAAACTCATCTTT	medium-sized	TRDV2	TRDD3	TRDJ1	17
CACDTAGGLPWDTRQMFF	TGTGCCTGTGACACCGCTGGGGGCCTCCCCTGGGACACCCGACAGATGTTTTTC	.	TRDV2	TRDD3	TRDJ3	18
CACRPDWGMMGPLTAQLFF	TGTGCCTGCCGCCCTGACTGGGGGATGATGGGGCCTTTGACAGCACAACTCTTCTTT	.	TRDV3	TRDD3	TRDJ2	19
CALGEGGAGLPEYTGGYSGNKLIF	TGTGCTCTTGGGGAAGGGGGTGCCGGCCTTCCCGAATATACTGGGGGATACAGCGGCAATAAACTCATCTTT	.	TRDV1	TRDD3	TRDJ1	24
CALGDPSLGDKYTDKLIF	TGTGCTCTTGGGGACCCATCACTGGGGGATAAGTATACCGATAAACTCATCTTT	few	TRDV1	TRDD3	TRDJ1	18
CAQVGLGDLAMFTDKLIF	TGTGCCCAGGTCGGGCTGGGGGATTTGGCTATGTTCACCGATAAACTCATCTTT	few	TRDV1	TRDD3	TRDJ1	18
CALGELVKGDTGFYTDKLIF	TGTGCTCTTGGGGAACTAGTCAAGGGGGATACGGGATTTTACACCGATAAACTCATCTTT	few	TRDV1	TRDD3	TRDJ1	20
CAQDSLETGGLTTDKLIF	TGTGCCCAGGACTCCCTCGAAACTGGGGGATTAACCACCGATAAACTCATCTTT	.	TRDV3	TRDD3	TRDJ1	18
CACYIILGDPSLTAQLFF	TGTGCCTGTTACATCATACTGGGGGATCCTTCTTTGACAGCACAACTCTTCTTT	few	TRDV2	TRDD3	TRDJ2	18
CACDPGTGWGYDKLIF	TGTGCCTGTGACCCGGGAACTGGCTGGGGGTACGATAAACTCATCTTT	medium-sized	TRDV2	TRDD3	TRDJ1	16
CACDTVLRGYGGYANTDKLIF	TGTGCCTGTGACACCGTCCTACGGGGCTATGGGGGATACGCGAACACCGATAAACTCATCTTT	medium-sized	TRDV2	TRDD3	TRDJ1	21
CALGDRSSPDGCTDKLIF	TGTGCTCTTGGGGACCGAAGCTCTCCGGACGGGTGCACCGATAAACTCATCTTT	.	TRDV1	.	TRDJ1	18
CALGEPFHLSWPRTEGDTALYTDKLIF	TGTGCTCTTGGGGAACCATTTCATCTCTCTTGGCCCCGTACTGAGGGGGATACCGCCCTGTACACAGATAAACTCATCTTT	.	TRDV1	TRDD3	TRDJ1	27
CALGELTHGIGSTKLIF	TGTGCTCTTGGGGAACTCACGCATGGGATAGGCTCTACTAAACTCATCTTT	few	TRDV1	.	TRDJ1	17
CALGIDPSPRSGVTWGGLNGGLIF	TGTGCTCTTGGGATCGACCCCTCCCCACGCTCTGGGGTTACTTGGGGAGGACTCAACGGGGGACTCATCTTT	.	TRDV1	.	TRDJ1	24
CAATALPRGGYARTDKLIF	TGTGCAGCAACCGCCTTACCTAGAGGGGGATACGCGAGGACCGATAAACTCATCTTT	.	TRAV29/DV5	TRDD3	TRDJ1	19
CACDTGGSWDTRQMFF	TGTGCCTGTGACACCGGGGGCTCCTGGGACACCCGACAGATGTTTTTC	.	TRDV2	.	TRDJ3	16
CACDDLVLGSSTDKLIF	TGTGCCTGTGACGATTTAGTTCTGGGCTCGAGCACCGATAAACTCATCTTT	medium-sized	TRDV2	.	TRDJ1	17
CALGELTFWGPQGTDKLIF	TGTGCTCTTGGGGAACTAACTTTTTGGGGACCACAGGGGACCGATAAACTCATCTTT	few	TRDV1	.	TRDJ1	19
CALDPRGGYYIGHTDKLIF	TGTGCTCTTGATCCCCGCGGGGGATACTACATTGGCCACACCGATAAACTCATCTTT	.	TRDV1	TRDD3	TRDJ1	19
CACDPLLGDLTAQLFF	TGTGCCTGTGACCCTTTACTGGGGGATTTGACAGCACAACTCTTCTTT	medium-sized	TRDV2	TRDD3	TRDJ2	16
CAFLRGVTLLESDKLIF	TGTGCCTTTCTGCGCGGGGTAACCCTTCTAGAGTCCGATAAACTCATCTTT	few	TRDV3	.	TRDJ1	17
CACDALLGDTSWDTRQMFF	TGTGCCTGTGACGCCCTTCTGGGGGATACCTCCTGGGACACCCGACAGATGTTTTTC	medium-sized	TRDV2	TRDD3	TRDJ3	19
CACDTLLTGLYTDKLIF	TGTGCCTGTGACACCTTGTTAACTGGGCTTTACACCGATAAACTCATCTTT	.	TRDV2	.	TRDJ1	17
CALGELWFRRTGGYRLLDKLIF	TGTGCTCTTGGGGAACTTTGGTTCCGACGTACTGGGGGATATAGGCTCCTCGATAAACTCATCTTT	few	TRDV1	TRDD3	TRDJ1	22
CACDGPLGDMAGGYRAGDKLIF	TGTGCCTGTGACGGTCCTCTGGGGGATATGGCTGGGGGATACAGGGCAGGCGATAAACTCATCTTT	few	TRDV2	TRDD3	TRDJ1	22
CALGENSYRKGLPPLWGMDDKLIF	TGTGCTCTTGGGGAAAATAGCTACCGTAAAGGCCTTCCTCCCCTCTGGGGGATGGACGATAAACTCATCTTT	.	TRDV1	TRDD3	TRDJ1	24
CACDLYWANYTDKLIF	TGTGCCTGTGATCTTTACTGGGCTAATTACACCGATAAACTCATCTTT	few	TRDV2	.	TRDJ1	16
CALGVLGEGAMTDKLIF	TGTGCTCTTGGGGTACTGGGGGAGGGGGCGATGACCGATAAACTCATCTTT	few	TRDV1	TRDD3	TRDJ1	17
CALGDDYWGIGTDKLIF	TGTGCTCTTGGGGACGACTACTGGGGGATAGGAACCGATAAACTCATCTTT	few	TRDV1	TRDD3	TRDJ1	17
CAFLTRRATLGDPYTDKLIF	TGTGCCTTTTTAACCCGACGTGCCACACTGGGGGACCCCTACACCGATAAACTCATCTTT	.	TRDV3	TRDD3	TRDJ1	20